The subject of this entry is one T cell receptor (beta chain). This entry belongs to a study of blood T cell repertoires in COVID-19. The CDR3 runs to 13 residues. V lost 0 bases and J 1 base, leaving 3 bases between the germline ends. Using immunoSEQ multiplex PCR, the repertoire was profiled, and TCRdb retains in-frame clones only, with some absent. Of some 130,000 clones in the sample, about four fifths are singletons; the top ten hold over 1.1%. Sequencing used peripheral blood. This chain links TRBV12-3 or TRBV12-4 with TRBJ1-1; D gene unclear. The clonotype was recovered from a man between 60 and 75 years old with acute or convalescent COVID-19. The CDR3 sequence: CASSLAANTEAFF. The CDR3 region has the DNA TGTGCCAGCAGTTTAGCAGCGAACACTGAAGCTTTCTTT.